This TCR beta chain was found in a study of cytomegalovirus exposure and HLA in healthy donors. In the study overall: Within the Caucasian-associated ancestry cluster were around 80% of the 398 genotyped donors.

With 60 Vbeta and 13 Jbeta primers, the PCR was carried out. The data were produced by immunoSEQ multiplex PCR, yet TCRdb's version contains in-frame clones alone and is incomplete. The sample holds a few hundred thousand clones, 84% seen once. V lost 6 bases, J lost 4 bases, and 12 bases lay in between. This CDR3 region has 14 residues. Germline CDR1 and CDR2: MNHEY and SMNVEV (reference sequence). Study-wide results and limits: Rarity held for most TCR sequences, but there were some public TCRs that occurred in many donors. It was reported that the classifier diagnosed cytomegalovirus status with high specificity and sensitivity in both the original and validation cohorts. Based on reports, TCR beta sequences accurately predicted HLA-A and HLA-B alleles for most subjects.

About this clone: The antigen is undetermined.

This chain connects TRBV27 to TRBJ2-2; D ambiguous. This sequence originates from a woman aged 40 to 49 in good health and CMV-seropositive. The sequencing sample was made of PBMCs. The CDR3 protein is CASRWIPGTGELFF. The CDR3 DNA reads TGTGCCAGCAGATGGATTCCGGGCACCGGGGAGCTGTTTTTT.